The 2 T cell receptor beta chains below all came from one sample that was sequenced in a study of blood T cell repertoires in COVID-19. TCRdb's copy holds only in-frame clones and misses some; the assay was immunoSEQ multiplex PCR. The repertoire holds about 100,000 clones, around four fifths seen once, with about 12% in the top ten. Sequenced material: peripheral blood. These receptors all stem from a woman in her 70s with acute or convalescent COVID-19.

V gene TRBV30 combines with J gene TRBJ2-5; 7 bases line up with TRBD1. This CDR3 has 14 amino acids. CDR1 GTSNPN and CDR2 SVGIG come from the germline V gene (reference sequence). Trimming at V came to 3 bases and at J to 5 bases, leaving 9 bases not matched to a gene. Here the CDR3 reads CAWRGRGPRETQYF. The CDR3 nucleotides are TGTGCCTGGAGAGGTAGGGGGCCGCGGGAGACCCAGTACTTC.

This chain uses TRBV5-8 with TRBJ1-2; D perhaps matches TRBD1 (6 bases). CDR3 length: 17 residues. The germline V gene encodes CDR1 SGHTS and CDR2 YDEGEE. Trimming shortened V by 0 bases and J by 8 bases, and 23 bases separated the two germline ends. The CDR3 DNA sequence: TGTGCCAGCAGCTTGGTCGACGGATTTGGACAGTTAAGGGGCTACACCTTC. Its translation is CASSLVDGFGQLRGYTF.